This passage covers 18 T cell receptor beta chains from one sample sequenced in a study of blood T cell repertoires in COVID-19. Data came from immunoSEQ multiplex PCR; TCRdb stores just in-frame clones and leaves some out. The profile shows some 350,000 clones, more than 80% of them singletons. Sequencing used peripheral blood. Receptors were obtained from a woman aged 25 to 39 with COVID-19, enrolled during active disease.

The CDR3 DNA reads TGCAGTGCGGGGGGGCCGGGTGAAGCTTTCTTT. This codes for CSAGGPGEAFF. The gene calls are TRBV20-1 and TRBJ1-1, with D possibly TRBD1 on 6 matching bases. The CDR3 runs to 11 residues. Trimming stripped 6 bases from V and 7 bases from J, with 12 bases between. Germline V lookup: CDR1 DFQATT, CDR2 SNEGSKA (reference sequence).

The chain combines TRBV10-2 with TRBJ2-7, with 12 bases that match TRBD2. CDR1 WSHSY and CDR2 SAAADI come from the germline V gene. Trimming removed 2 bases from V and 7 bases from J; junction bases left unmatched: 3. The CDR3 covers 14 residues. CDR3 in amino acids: CASSETSGRSEQYV. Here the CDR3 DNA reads TGCGCCAGCAGTGAGACTAGCGGGAGGAGTGAGCAGTACGTC.

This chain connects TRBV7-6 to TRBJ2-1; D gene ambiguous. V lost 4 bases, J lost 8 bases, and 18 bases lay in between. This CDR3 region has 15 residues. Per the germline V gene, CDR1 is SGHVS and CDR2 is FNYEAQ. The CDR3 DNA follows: TGTGCCAGCAGCTCTCGACCTAGTACGCGCGATGAGCAGTTCTTC. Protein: CASSSRPSTRDEQFF. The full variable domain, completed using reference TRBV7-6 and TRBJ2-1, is GAGVSQSPRYKVTKRGQDVALRCDPISGHVSLYWYRQALGQGPEFLTYFNYEAQQDKSGLPNDRFSAERPEGSISTLTIQRTEQRDSAMYRCASSSRPSTRDEQFFGPGTRLTVL.

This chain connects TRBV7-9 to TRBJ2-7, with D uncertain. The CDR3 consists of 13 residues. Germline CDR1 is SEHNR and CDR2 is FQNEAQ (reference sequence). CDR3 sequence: CASSLVSGSTLLV. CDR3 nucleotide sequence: TGTGCCAGCAGCTTAGTGTCAGGATCTACCCTGTTGGTC.

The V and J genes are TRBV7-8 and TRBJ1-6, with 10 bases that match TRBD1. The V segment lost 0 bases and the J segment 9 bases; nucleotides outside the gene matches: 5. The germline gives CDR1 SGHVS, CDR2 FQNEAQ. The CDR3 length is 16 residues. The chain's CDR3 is CASSLAGTGAGSPLHF. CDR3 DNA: TGTGCCAGCAGCTTAGCCGGGACAGGGGCGGGTTCACCCCTCCACTTT.

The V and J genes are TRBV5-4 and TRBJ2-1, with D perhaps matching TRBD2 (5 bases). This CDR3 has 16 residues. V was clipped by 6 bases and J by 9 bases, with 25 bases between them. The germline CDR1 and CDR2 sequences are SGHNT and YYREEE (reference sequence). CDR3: CASTQNGLGGFGEQFF. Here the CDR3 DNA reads TGTGCCAGCACCCAGAATGGGCTAGGAGGTTTCGGTGAGCAGTTCTTC.

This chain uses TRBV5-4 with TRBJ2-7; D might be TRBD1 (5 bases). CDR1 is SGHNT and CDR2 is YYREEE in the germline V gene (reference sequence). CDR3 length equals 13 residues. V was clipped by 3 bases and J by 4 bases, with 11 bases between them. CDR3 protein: CASSWGTGYEQYV. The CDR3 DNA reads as TGTGCCAGCAGCTGGGGAACAGGATACGAGCAGTACGTC.

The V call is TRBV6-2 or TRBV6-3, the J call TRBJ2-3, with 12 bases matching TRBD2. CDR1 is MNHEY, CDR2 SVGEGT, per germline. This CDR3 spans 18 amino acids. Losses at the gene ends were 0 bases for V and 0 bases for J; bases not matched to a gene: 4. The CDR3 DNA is TGTGCCAGCAGTTACTCGACTAGCGGGGGCTCCAGCACAGATACGCAGTATTTT. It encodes CASSYSTSGGSSTDTQYF.

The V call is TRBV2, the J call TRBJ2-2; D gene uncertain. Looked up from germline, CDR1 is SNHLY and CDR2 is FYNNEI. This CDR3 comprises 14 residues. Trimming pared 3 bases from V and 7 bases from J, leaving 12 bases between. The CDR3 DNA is TGTGCCAGCAGTGATAGGCAGGCCAACGGGGAGCTGTTTTTT. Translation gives CASSDRQANGELFF.

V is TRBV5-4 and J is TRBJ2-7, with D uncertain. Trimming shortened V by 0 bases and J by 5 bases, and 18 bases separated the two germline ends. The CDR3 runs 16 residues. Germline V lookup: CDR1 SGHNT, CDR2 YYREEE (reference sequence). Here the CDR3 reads CASSLAPANYYHEQYF. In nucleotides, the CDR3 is TGTGCCAGCAGCTTGGCCCCGGCCAACTATTATCACGAGCAGTACTTC.

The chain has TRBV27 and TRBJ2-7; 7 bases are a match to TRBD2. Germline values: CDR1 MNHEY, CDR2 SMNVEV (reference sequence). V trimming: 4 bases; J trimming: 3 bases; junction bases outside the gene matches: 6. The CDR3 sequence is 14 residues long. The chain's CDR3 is CASSYGLGNYEQYV. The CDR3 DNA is TGTGCCAGCAGTTACGGACTAGGTAACTACGAGCAGTACGTC.

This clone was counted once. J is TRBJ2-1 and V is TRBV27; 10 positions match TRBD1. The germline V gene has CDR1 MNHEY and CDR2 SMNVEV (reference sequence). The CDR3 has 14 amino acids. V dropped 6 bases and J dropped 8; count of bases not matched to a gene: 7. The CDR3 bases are TGTGCCAGCAGCGGGGACAGGGGTGGGGATGAGCAGTTCTTC. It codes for CASSGDRGGDEQFF.

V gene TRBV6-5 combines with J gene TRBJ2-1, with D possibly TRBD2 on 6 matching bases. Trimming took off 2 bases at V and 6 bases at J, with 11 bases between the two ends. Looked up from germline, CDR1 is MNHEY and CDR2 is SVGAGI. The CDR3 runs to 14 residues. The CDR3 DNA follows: TGTGCCAGCAGTTACGGAGGGGCTCTCAATGAGCAGTTCTTC. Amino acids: CASSYGGALNEQFF.

CDR3 nucleotide sequence: TGTGCCTGGACGGCCGGGGGGAGGAACACTGAAGCTTTCTTT. Translation: CAWTAGGRNTEAFF. This chain joins TRBV30 and TRBJ1-1; D is perhaps TRBD1 (5 bases). V lost 4 bases to trimming and J lost 1 base, with 13 bases between them. CDR3 size: 14 residues. The germline gives CDR1 GTSNPN, CDR2 SVGIG (reference sequence).

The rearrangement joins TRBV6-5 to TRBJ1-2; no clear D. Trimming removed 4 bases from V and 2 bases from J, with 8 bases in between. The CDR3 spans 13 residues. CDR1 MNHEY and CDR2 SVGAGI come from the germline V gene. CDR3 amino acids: CASSFVPNYGYTF. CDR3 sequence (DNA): TGTGCCAGCAGTTTTGTTCCGAACTATGGCTACACCTTC.

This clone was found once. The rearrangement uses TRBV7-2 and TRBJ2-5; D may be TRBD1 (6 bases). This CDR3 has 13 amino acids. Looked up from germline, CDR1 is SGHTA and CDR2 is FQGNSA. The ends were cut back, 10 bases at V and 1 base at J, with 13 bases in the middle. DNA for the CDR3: TGTGCCACCAGAAGGGACACCCAAGAGACCCAGTACTTC. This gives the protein CATRRDTQETQYF.

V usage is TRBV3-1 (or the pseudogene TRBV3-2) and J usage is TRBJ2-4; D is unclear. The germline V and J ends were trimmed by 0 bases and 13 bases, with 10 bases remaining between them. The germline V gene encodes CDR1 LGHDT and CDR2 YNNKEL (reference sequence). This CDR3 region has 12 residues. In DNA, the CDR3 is TGTGCCAGCAGCCAAGATCCGCAGGTGCAGTACTTC. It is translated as CASSQDPQVQYF.

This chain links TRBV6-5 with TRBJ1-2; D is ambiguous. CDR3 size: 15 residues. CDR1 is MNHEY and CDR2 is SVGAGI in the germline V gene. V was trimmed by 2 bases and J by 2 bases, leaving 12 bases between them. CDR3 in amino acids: CASSYPGGRNYGYTF. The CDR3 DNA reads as TGTGCCAGCAGTTACCCGGGAGGCAGAAACTATGGCTACACCTTC.